This TCR beta chain is from a study of siplizumab effects on memory and regulatory T cells. Each sample yielded 90,000 to 100,000 assayed TCR templates. The assay was immunoSEQ multiplex PCR, and TCRdb's table has in-frame clones only and misses some. The sample includes roughly 50,000 clones, more than 85% of them seen just once. Study-level results: Naive T cells, seemingly more diverse than memory cells, seemed major alloresponse contributors. In controls, under 30% of mappable alloreactive CD4+ clones were Treg-derived on average, versus around 70% with siplizumab.

Per the germline V gene, CDR1 is MNHEY and CDR2 is SMNVEV (reference sequence). This CDR3 comprises 15 residues. V shed 2 bases and J shed 4 bases, with 12 bases lying between them. On this clone: Its target is unknown.

This chain joins TRBV27 and TRBJ1-5; D is undetermined. The sequencing sample was made of CD8+ T cells sorted from blood. This clonotype was sampled from a human donor in good health. The chain's CDR3 is CASSLGGDANQPQHF. CDR3 nucleotide sequence: TGTGCCAGCAGTTTAGGAGGTGATGCAAATCAGCCCCAGCATTTT.